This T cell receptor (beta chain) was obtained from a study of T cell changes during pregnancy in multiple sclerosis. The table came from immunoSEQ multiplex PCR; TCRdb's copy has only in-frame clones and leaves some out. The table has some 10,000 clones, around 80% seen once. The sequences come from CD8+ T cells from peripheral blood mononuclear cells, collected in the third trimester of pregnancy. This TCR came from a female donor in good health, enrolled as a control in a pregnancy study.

The CDR3 DNA reads TGTGCCAGCAGTTACCGGCCCGGGGATGGTGAAAAACTGTTTTTT. Its protein is CASSYRPGDGEKLFF. The rearrangement joins TRBV6-5 to TRBJ1-4; D is unclear. Trimming cost V 2 bases and J 7 bases, with 14 bases left between them. From germline, CDR1 is MNHEY and CDR2 SVGAGI. CDR3 size: 15 residues.